The clone carrying this TCR beta chain was observed a few times. This sample stems from a study of T cells in Graves' hyperthyroidism and ophthalmopathy. RNA transcripts were the template for amplifying TCR beta CDR3 regions. In the first-round RT-PCR of the TCR CDR3, the HTBI primer set was used. A single record per CDR3 protein comes from TCRdb applying MiXCR to the multiplex PCR reads. This table has approximately 370,000 distinct CDR3 sequences, around 14% appearing once. CDR1 is DFQATT, CDR2 SNEGSKA, per germline (reference sequence). This CDR3 is built from 11 residues. Between the trimmed V and J ends, which lost 8 bases and 1 base, there was a span of 8 bases. With a duration under 2 months, the hyperthyroidism was newly diagnosed in patients aged 18 to 65. PBMCs were obtained from 10 ml fresh peripheral blood.

This receptor was identified in a woman aged 25 to 39 with Graves' hyperthyroidism. Sequenced input: blood. The chain is built from TRBV20-1 and TRBJ1-1, with D unresolved. CDR3 protein: CSIRRNTEAFF. DNA for the CDR3: TGCAGTATTAGGAGGAACACTGAAGCTTTCTTT.